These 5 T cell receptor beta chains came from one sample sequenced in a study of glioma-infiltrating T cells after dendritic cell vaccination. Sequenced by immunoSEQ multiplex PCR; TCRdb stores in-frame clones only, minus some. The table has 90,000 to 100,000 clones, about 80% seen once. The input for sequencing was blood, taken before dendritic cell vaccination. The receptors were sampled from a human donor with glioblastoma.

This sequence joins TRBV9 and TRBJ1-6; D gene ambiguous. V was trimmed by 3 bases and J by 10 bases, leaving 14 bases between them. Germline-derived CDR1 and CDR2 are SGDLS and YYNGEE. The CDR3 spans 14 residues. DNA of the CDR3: TGTGCCAGCAGCGAGGATCTCGGGGTATCACCCCTCCACTTT. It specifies CASSEDLGVSPLHF.

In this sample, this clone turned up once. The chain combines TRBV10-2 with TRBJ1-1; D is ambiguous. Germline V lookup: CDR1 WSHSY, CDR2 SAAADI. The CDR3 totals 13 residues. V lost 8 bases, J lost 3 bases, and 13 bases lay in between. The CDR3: CASSAVADTEAFF. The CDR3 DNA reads TGCGCCAGCTCAGCGGTAGCCGACACTGAAGCTTTCTTT.

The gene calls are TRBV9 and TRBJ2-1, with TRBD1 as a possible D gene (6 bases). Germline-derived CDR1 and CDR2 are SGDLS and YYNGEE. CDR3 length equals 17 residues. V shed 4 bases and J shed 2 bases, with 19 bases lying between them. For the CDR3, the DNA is TGTGCCAGCAGCTCTCTGCCGGGACAAGGAGCCTACAATGAGCAGTTCTTC. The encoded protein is CASSSLPGQGAYNEQFF.

The CDR3 spells CSSMTSGGDTQYF. CDR3 bases: TGCAGCTCCATGACTAGCGGGGGAGATACGCAGTATTTT. The V gene is TRBV29-1, the J gene TRBJ2-3, with 12 bases that match TRBD2. This CDR3 is built from 13 residues. Germline CDR1 reads SQVTM; CDR2 reads ANQGSEA. The trim removed 8 bases at V and 5 bases at J, leaving 5 bases unmatched.

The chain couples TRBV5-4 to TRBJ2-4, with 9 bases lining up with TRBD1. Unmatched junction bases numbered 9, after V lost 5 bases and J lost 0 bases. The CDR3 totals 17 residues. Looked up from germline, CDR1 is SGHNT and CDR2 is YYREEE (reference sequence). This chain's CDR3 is CASSPARQGVAKNIQYF. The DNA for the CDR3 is TGTGCCAGCAGTCCCGCAAGACAGGGGGTAGCCAAAAACATTCAGTACTTC.